This TCR beta chain emerged from a study of shared clonotypes between healthy human individuals. The length of the CDR3 is 15 residues. V shed 1 base and J shed 9 bases, with 16 bases lying between them. Per germline, CDR1 SGHTA and CDR2 FQGNSA. The deep-level immunoSEQ assay was used. Clones were sequenced by immunoSEQ multiplex PCR, and TCRdb holds only the in-frame ones, with some missing. The profile covers approximately 1.5 million clones, with approximately 98.5% appearing a single time and approximately 0.38% taken by the ten largest. This chain links TRBV7-2 with TRBJ2-1, with a weak D call TRBD2 (5 bases). The sample consisted of naive CD4+ T cells sorted from blood. The subset denotes: CD45RA+ positively selected. The sequence was obtained from a man under 40 in good health. CDR3 bases: TGTGCCAGCAGCTTAGTGGGATCTAGCCCGGGTGAGCAGTTCTTC. Protein product: CASSLVGSSPGEQFF.